These 16 T cell receptor beta chains share one sample of origin, sequenced in a study of spatial heterogeneity in lung cancer. As for time point: sample taken at primary tumor resection. TCRdb reprocessed the 5' RACE reads with MiXCR, giving one entry per CDR3 protein. The profile covers about 5,700 distinct CDR3 sequences, with about an eighth appearing a single time and 16% taken by the ten largest. This material consisted of lung tissue, taken at surgery. These receptors came from a human donor with early-stage non-small cell lung cancer.

This clonotype is labeled as medium-sized. This beta chain is an unintended read in a library built for alpha chains; its size means little. This chain links TRBV29-1 with TRBJ1-1; D not certain. CDR3 size: 14 residues. Germline loops: CDR1 SQVTM, CDR2 ANQGSEA. Between the trimmed V and J ends, which lost 4 bases and 5 bases, there was a span of 17 bases. CDR3: CSVVGGLYLTEAFF. In DNA form, the CDR3 reads TGCAGCGTTGTGGGAGGGCTATACTTGACTGAAGCTTTCTTT.

There are many counts of this clonotype. A library prepared for alpha chains yielded this beta chain as an off-target read; its size is of little meaning. The chain carries TRBV10-3 and TRBJ2-1, with a possible D match to TRBD2 (5 bases). The CDR3 has 15 amino acids. Germline values: CDR1 ENHRY, CDR2 SYGVKD. V shed 7 bases and J shed 10 bases, with 23 bases lying between them. In nucleotides, the CDR3 is TGTGCCATCAATTCGATCGGACTCCGCCTCCGGGAGCAGTTCTTC. Protein product: CAINSIGLRLREQFF.

Relative to its sample, this clonotype is medium-sized (0.01 to 0.1%). Being off target in a library aimed at alpha chains, this beta chain has a size of little meaning. CDR3 DNA sequence: TGTGCCAGCAGTTTGAGGGGAGTCTCCTACGAGCAGTACTTC. It is translated as CASSLRGVSYEQYF. The chain carries TRBV28 and TRBJ2-7; D may match TRBD1 or TRBD2 (5 bases each). The CDR3 sequence is 14 residues long. The V end was cut by 3 bases, the J end by 0 bases, with 9 bases between. Per germline, CDR1 MDHEN and CDR2 SYDVKM.

About this clonotype: This beta chain is an unintended read in a library built for alpha chains; its size means little. The chain recombines TRBV10-3 with TRBJ2-5; 9 bases align to TRBD1. Germline V gene lookup returns CDR1 ENHRY and CDR2 SYGVKD. This CDR3 comprises 14 residues. With 8 bases clipped from V and 2 bases from J, the junction kept 6 bases outside the gene matches. This chain's CDR3 is CAIGTGNFQETQYF. The CDR3 DNA reads TGTGCCATCGGGACAGGGAATTTTCAAGAGACCCAGTACTTC.

This clonotype is medium-sized in the sample. This beta chain was picked up by a library intended for alpha chains and is off target, so its count carries little meaning. This chain uses TRBV14 with TRBJ1-1, with D hard to call. With 4 bases removed from V and 4 bases from J, the gap between germline ends came to 16 bases. This CDR3 has 15 residues. Germline V gives CDR1 SGHDN, CDR2 FVKESK. The CDR3 sequence: CASSRLLGEGTEAFF. The DNA for the CDR3 is TGTGCCAGCAGCCGGCTCCTGGGAGAAGGCACTGAAGCTTTCTTT.

Turning to this clonotype: Being off target in a library aimed at alpha chains, this beta chain has a size of little meaning. The chain is built from TRBV5-1 and TRBJ2-1; D ambiguous. Trimming left V 6 bases short and J 10 bases short, with 17 bases between. CDR1 and CDR2 (germline): SGHRS, YFSETQ. This CDR3 region has 13 residues. Here the CDR3 DNA reads TGCGCCAGCAATGTCGGTCTAGTAGACGAGCAGTTCTTC. It is translated as CASNVGLVDEQFF.

This clonotype counts as medium-sized. This beta chain was picked up by a library intended for alpha chains and is off target, so its count carries little meaning. The V gene is TRBV5-1, the J gene TRBJ1-4, with 7 bases lining up with TRBD1. After removal of 1 base from V and 6 bases from J, the junction contained 0 bases not matched to a gene. Germline loops: CDR1 SGHRS, CDR2 YFSETQ. The CDR3 runs 13 residues. DNA of the CDR3: TGCGCCAGCAGCTTGACAGGGGATGAAAAACTGTTTTTT. Its protein is CASSLTGDEKLFF. The full variable domain, completed using reference TRBV5-1 and TRBJ1-4, is KAGVTQTPRYLIKTRGQQVTLSCSPISGHRSVSWYQQTPGQGLQFLFEYFSETQRNKGNFPGRFSGRQFSNSRSEMNVSTLELGDSALYLCASSLTGDEKLFFGSGTQLSVL.

This clonotype was seen ten or more times. This beta chain is off target for a library built for alpha chains, so its abundance means little. The rearrangement links TRBV9 to TRBJ2-3; possible D gene TRBD2, 6 bases. Germline V gene sequence: CDR1 SGDLS, CDR2 YYNGEE. The CDR3 totals 14 residues. Trimming removed 4 bases at V and 2 bases at J, with 11 bases between. The CDR3 sequence: CASSNWDFTDTQYF. CDR3 DNA sequence: TGTGCCAGCAGCAACTGGGACTTCACAGATACGCAGTATTTT.

This clonotype has ten or more counts. This beta chain is a stray sequence in a library constructed for alpha chains; its clone size is not meaningful. The chain uses TRBV5-1 and TRBJ2-1; the D gene is possibly TRBD1 (5 bases). This CDR3 region has 13 residues. The V gene's germline CDR1 is SGHRS and CDR2 YFSETQ. V lost 5 bases and J 4 bases, leaving 10 bases between the germline ends. The CDR3 sequence is CASRPTEYNEQFF. The DNA of the CDR3 is TGCGCCAGCAGGCCGACAGAATACAATGAGCAGTTCTTC.

At least ten counts were recorded for this clonotype. This beta chain lies outside the target of a library built for alpha chains; its clone size means little. This CDR3 is CASSVGMGARDTGELFF. CDR3 DNA: TGTGCCAGCAGCGTAGGAATGGGGGCTAGGGACACCGGGGAGCTGTTTTTT. J is TRBJ2-2 and V is TRBV9, with D tentatively TRBD1 (6 bases). Between the trimmed V and J ends, which lost 0 bases and 3 bases, there was a span of 15 bases. The CDR3 sequence is 17 residues long. The germline gives CDR1 SGDLS, CDR2 YYNGEE.

This clonotype was counted between two and nine times. This beta chain slipped into a library made for alpha chains as a stray read, so its size is not meaningful. The chain couples TRBV20-1 to TRBJ1-3; D unresolved. Deletions cut 4 bases from V and 0 bases from J, with 19 bases between. From germline, CDR1 is DFQATT and CDR2 SNEGSKA (reference sequence). The CDR3 has 17 amino acids. CDR3 DNA sequence: TGCAGTGCTAACTCTCACGCCAGTGCTAGCTCTGGAAACACCATATATTTT. It encodes CSANSHASASSGNTIYF.

In its sample, this clonotype ranks as medium-sized (0.01 to 0.1%). Found in a library prepared for alpha chains, this beta chain is an off-target read, and its abundance has little meaning. This chain joins TRBV7-8 and TRBJ2-7; possible D gene TRBD2, 6 bases. V lost 1 base and J 6 bases, leaving 7 bases between the germline ends. The CDR3 is 12 residues long. CDR1 is SGHVS and CDR2 is FQNEAQ in the germline V gene. CDR3 sequence reads: CASSLEAGEQYF. CDR3 DNA: TGTGCCAGCAGCTTAGAAGCGGGCGAGCAGTACTTC. Filled out from reference TRBV7-8 and TRBJ2-7, the complete variable domain reads GAGVSQSPRYKVAKRGQDVALRCDPISGHVSLFWYQQALGQGPEFLTYFQNEAQLDKSGLPSDRFFAERPEGSVSTLKIQRTQQEDSAVYLCASSLEAGEQYFGPGTRLTVT.

Ten or more counts support this clonotype. Found in a library prepared for alpha chains, this beta chain is an off-target read, and its abundance has little meaning. The chain employs TRBV27 and TRBJ1-2, with D possibly being TRBD1 (6 bases). Trimming pared 6 bases from V and 3 bases from J, leaving 17 bases between. The CDR3 is made up of 15 amino acids. Germline V lookup: CDR1 MNHEY, CDR2 SMNVEV (reference sequence). CDR3 sequence (DNA): TGTGCCAGCAGCTATTCAGGCGGGGGCGACTATGGCTACACCTTC. Translation: CASSYSGGGDYGYTF.

This clonotype showed up many times. This beta chain slipped into a library made for alpha chains as a stray read, so its size is not meaningful. The chain links TRBV15 to TRBJ2-7; D gene uncertain. Germline lookup yields CDR1 LNHNV and CDR2 YYDKDF (reference sequence). There are 15 residues in the CDR3. The V and J ends lost 3 bases and 0 bases respectively, with 12 bases between them. CDR3: CATSSPPDGSYEQYF. In nucleotides, the CDR3 is TGTGCCACCAGCAGCCCTCCCGACGGCTCCTACGAGCAGTACTTC.

By share of the sample, this clonotype is medium-sized. This beta chain came through as a stray read in a library set up for alpha chains, and its size says little. The V and J genes are TRBV20-1 and TRBJ2-1; 8 nucleotides align to TRBD2. Germline V gives CDR1 DFQATT, CDR2 SNEGSKA (reference sequence). V trimming: 2 bases; J trimming: 4 bases; junction bases outside the gene matches: 7. The CDR3 loop spans 15 amino acids. Written as DNA, the CDR3 is TGCAGTGCTAGATCCCCCACTAGCGGATACAATGAGCAGTTCTTC. This gives the protein CSARSPTSGYNEQFF.

A word on this clonotype: This beta chain slipped into a library made for alpha chains as a stray read, so its size is not meaningful. CDR3 sequence (DNA): TGTGCCAGCAGCCCGCCCGGCGGGCAGACGAATCAGCCCCAGCATTTT. Its translation is CASSPPGGQTNQPQHF. V is TRBV5-5 and J is TRBJ1-5; D ambiguous. CDR3 length: 16 residues. V dropped 4 bases and J dropped 4 bases, with 18 bases sitting between them. In germline, CDR1 is SGHKS, CDR2 YYEKEE (reference sequence).